This entry concerns a single TCR beta chain. This entry is derived from a study of blood T cell repertoires in COVID-19. Whole-study context: From T cells, B-cell-depleted T cells, or PBMCs came the material, which was cDNA or gDNA.

Germline assignment: CDR1 SGHAT and CDR2 FQNNGV. V lost 2 bases and J lost 0; bases outside the gene matches: 2. This CDR3 region has 15 residues. Here immunoSEQ multiplex PCR was the method, and the copy in TCRdb shows in-frame clones only, minus some. The table records 200,000 or so clones, just over 85% of them present only once. This chain joins TRBV11-2 and TRBJ2-3; 7 nucleotides line up with TRBD2. This TCR derives from an elderly man with acute or convalescent COVID-19. Material: peripheral blood. CDR3 DNA: TGTGCCAGCAGCTTAAGCGGGACTAGCACAGATACGCAGTATTTT. Encoded protein: CASSLSGTSTDTQYF.